These 12 T cell receptor beta chains originate from one sample sequenced in a study of blood T cells in healthy people across ages. Sample-barcoded 5' priming and a J-beta primer mix drove a second PCR of roughly 6 to 12 cycles. TCRdb independently ran MiXCR on the 5' RACE reads; one entry per CDR3 protein. This repertoire shows about 1.6 million distinct CDR3 sequences, roughly a third found once; its top ten account for about 10%. What was sequenced was blood. These receptors were collected from a woman aged 25 to 45 in good health.

This clonotype was recorded many times. This chain uses TRBV4-2 with TRBJ2-7; D perhaps matches TRBD2 (6 bases). Germline loops: CDR1 LGHNA, CDR2 YNFKEQ. This CDR3 is 15 amino acids long. V lost 0 bases and J lost 3, with 12 bases in between. CDR3 sequence: CASSQETGEVYEQYF. CDR3 in DNA: TGTGCCAGCAGCCAAGAGACGGGAGAAGTCTACGAGCAGTACTTC.

The chain recombines TRBV20-1 with TRBJ2-1, with 13 positions matching TRBD2. V lost 6 bases to trimming and J lost 9 bases; unmatched junction nucleotides: 11. CDR1 and CDR2 (germline): DFQATT, SNEGSKA (reference sequence). CDR3 size: 15 residues. This CDR3 is CSAAPGLAGRGEQFF. The DNA for the CDR3 is TGCAGTGCCGCACCGGGACTAGCGGGAAGGGGTGAGCAGTTCTTC.

The chain uses TRBV10-3 and TRBJ2-1; the D call may be TRBD1 or TRBD2 (6 bases each). Germline V lookup: CDR1 ENHRY, CDR2 SYGVKD. Trimming removed 0 bases at V and 3 bases at J, with 12 bases between. The CDR3 consists of 16 residues. CDR3 sequence (DNA): TGTGCCATCAGTGAGTCCGCGGGGACACTCTACAATGAGCAGTTCTTC. It encodes CAISESAGTLYNEQFF.

This clonotype was seen ten or more times. The chain combines TRBV6-5 with TRBJ2-3, with 8 bases identical to TRBD2. V lost 6 bases, J lost 6 bases, and 11 bases stayed unmatched. Per germline, CDR1 MNHEY and CDR2 SVGAGI. This CDR3 has 15 residues. The CDR3 sequence: CASSPPGLESDTQYF. In DNA form, the CDR3 reads TGTGCCAGCAGCCCTCCGGGACTAGAATCTGATACGCAGTATTTT.

CDR3 DNA: TGCGCCAGCAGCCGGGCGGGACTAGCCAGGGAGACCCAGTACTTC. Protein sequence: CASSRAGLARETQYF. V usage is TRBV5-1 and J usage is TRBJ2-5; 9 positions agree with TRBD2. V was pared by 4 bases and J by 5 bases, with 9 bases of the junction left unmatched. The germline CDR1 and CDR2 sequences are SGHRS and YFSETQ. The length of the CDR3 is 15 residues.

The chain links TRBV25-1 to TRBJ2-5; D gene unclear. Germline V gene lookup returns CDR1 MGHDK and CDR2 SYGVNS. This CDR3 is 11 amino acids long. Trimming removed 5 bases at V and 5 bases at J, with 6 bases between. CDR3 sequence: CASSMSETQYF. The CDR3 DNA reads TGTGCCAGCAGTATGTCCGAGACCCAGTACTTC.

This clonotype was recorded a few times. The gene calls are TRBV7-3 and TRBJ2-3, with 9 bases aligning to TRBD1. The J segment lost 3 bases and the V segment lost 5 bases, leaving 6 bases of the junction unmatched. Germline V gives CDR1 SGHTA, CDR2 FQGTGA. CDR3 length: 15 residues. The CDR3 DNA is TGTGCCAGCAGCACACAGGGGGCGACAACAGATACGCAGTATTTT. Translating gives CASSTQGATTDTQYF.

As to this clonotype: At one end the junction does not follow the germline gene, possibly because of a read error. The V gene is TRBV3-1, the J gene TRBJ2-1; TRBD2 agrees at 8 bases. The DNA end lines up better with TRBJ2-7; the J call may be wrong. Looked up from germline, CDR1 is LGHDT and CDR2 is YNNKEL (reference sequence). The CDR3 is 18 amino acids. CDR3: CASTQASGGGTSYNEQYF. As DNA, the CDR3 is TGTGCCAGCACCCAAGCAAGCGGCGGGGGGACCTCCTACAATGAGCAGTACTTC.

The chain has TRBV6-1 and TRBJ1-2; tentatively, D is TRBD1 (6 bases). Per germline, CDR1 MNHNS and CDR2 SASEGT. The length of the CDR3 is 15 residues. Trimming took off 7 bases at V and 5 bases at J, with 20 bases between the two ends. The CDR3 DNA reads TGTGCCAGCAAGGAGACAACGGACAGCTCTTATGGCTACACCTTC. It codes for CASKETTDSSYGYTF.

This clonotype was detected a few times. The gene calls are TRBV19 and TRBJ2-7, with TRBD1 as a possible D gene (6 bases). Germline-derived CDR1 and CDR2 are LNHDA and SQIVND (reference sequence). V lost 6 bases and J 0 bases, leaving 15 bases between the germline ends. This CDR3 spans 15 amino acids. This CDR3 reads CASSKQTGGSYEQYF. CDR3 bases: TGTGCCAGTAGCAAACAGACAGGAGGCTCCTACGAGCAGTACTTC.

The genes are TRBV12-3 or TRBV12-4 and TRBJ1-4, with D uncertain. The V gene lost 5 bases and the J gene lost 4 bases, with 8 bases spanning the gap. The CDR3 sequence is 13 residues long. The chain's CDR3 is CASSNVLNEKLFF. CDR3 sequence (DNA): TGTGCCAGCAGTAATGTACTTAATGAAAAACTGTTTTTT.

The J gene is TRBJ1-2, the V gene TRBV28, with TRBD1 matching 10 bases. Germline V gene sequence: CDR1 MDHEN, CDR2 SYDVKM. CDR3 length: 15 amino acids. Unmatched junction bases numbered 6, after V lost 5 bases and J lost 3 bases. The CDR3 DNA reads as TGTGCCAGCAGTCCCCCGGACAGGGGGGACTATGGCTACACCTTC. It specifies CASSPPDRGDYGYTF.